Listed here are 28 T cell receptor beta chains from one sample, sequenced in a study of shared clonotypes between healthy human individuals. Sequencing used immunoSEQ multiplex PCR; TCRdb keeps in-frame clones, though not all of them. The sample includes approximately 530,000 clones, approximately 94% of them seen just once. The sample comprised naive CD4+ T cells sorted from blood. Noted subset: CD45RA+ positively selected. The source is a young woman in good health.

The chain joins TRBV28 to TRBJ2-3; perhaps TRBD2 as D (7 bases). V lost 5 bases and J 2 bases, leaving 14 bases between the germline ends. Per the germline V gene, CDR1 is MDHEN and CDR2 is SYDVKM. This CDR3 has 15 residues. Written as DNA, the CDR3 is TGTGCCAGCAGTCGAGGGGGGGATAACACAGATACGCAGTATTTT. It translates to CASSRGGDNTDTQYF.

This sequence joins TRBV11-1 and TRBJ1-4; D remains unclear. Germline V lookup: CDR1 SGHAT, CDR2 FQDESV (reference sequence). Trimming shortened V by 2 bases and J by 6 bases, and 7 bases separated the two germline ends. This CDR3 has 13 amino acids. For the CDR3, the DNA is TGTGCCAGCAGCTTAACGGTGGATGAAAAACTGTTTTTT. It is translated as CASSLTVDEKLFF. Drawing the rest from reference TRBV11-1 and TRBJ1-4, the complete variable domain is EAEVAQSPRYKITEKSQAVAFWCDPISGHATLYWYRQILGQGPELLVQFQDESVVDDSQLPKDRFSAERLKGVDSTLKIQPAELGDSAMYLCASSLTVDEKLFFGSGTQLSVL.

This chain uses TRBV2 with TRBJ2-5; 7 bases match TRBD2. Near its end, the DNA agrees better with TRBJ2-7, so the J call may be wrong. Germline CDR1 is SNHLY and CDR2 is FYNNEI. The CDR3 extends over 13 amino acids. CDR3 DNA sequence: TGTGCCAGCGCCTGGGGGAGGGCCTACGAGCAGTACTTC. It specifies CASAWGRAYEQYF.

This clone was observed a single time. The CDR3 sequence is CASSYPGLAGGSRYMDTQYF. In DNA form, the CDR3 reads TGTGCCAGCAGTTACCCGGGACTAGCGGGAGGGTCCAGGTACATGGATACGCAGTATTTT. V gene TRBV28 combines with J gene TRBJ2-3; TRBD2 agrees at 16 bases. The CDR3 spans 20 residues. CDR1 MDHEN and CDR2 SYDVKM come from the germline V gene. Unmatched junction bases numbered 16, after V lost 4 bases and J lost 6 bases.

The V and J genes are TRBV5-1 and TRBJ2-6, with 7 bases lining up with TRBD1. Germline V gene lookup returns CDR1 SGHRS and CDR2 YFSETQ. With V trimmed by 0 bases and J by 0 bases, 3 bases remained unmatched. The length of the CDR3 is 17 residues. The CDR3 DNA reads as TGCGCCAGCAGCTTGGGGACAGGCGCCTCTGGGGCCAACGTCCTGACTTTC. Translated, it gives CASSLGTGASGANVLTF.

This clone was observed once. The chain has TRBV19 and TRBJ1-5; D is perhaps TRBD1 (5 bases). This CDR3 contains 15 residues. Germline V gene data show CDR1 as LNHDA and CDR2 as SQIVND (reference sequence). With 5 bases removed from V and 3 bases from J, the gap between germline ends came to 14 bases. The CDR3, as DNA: TGTGCCAGTAGTTGGGCCAGGGATCTCAATCAGCCCCAGCATTTT. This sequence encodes CASSWARDLNQPQHF.

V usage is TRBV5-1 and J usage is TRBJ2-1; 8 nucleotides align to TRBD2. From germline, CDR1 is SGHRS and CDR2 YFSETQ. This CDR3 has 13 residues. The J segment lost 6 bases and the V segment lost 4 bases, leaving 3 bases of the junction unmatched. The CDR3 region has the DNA TGCGCCAGCAGCCCTGCGGGAGGCAATGAGCAGTTCTTC. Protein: CASSPAGGNEQFF.

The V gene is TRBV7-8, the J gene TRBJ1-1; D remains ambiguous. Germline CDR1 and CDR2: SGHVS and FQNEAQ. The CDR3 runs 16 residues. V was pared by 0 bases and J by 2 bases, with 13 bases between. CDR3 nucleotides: TGTGCCAGCAGCTTAGCGCGAAGGGTCCAAAACACTGAAGCTTTCTTT. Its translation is CASSLARRVQNTEAFF. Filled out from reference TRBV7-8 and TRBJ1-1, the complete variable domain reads GAGVSQSPRYKVAKRGQDVALRCDPISGHVSLFWYQQALGQGPEFLTYFQNEAQLDKSGLPSDRFFAERPEGSVSTLKIQRTQQEDSAVYLCASSLARRVQNTEAFFGQGTRLTVV.

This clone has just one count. This CDR3 is CTSSQDQLEGDPYEQYF. For the CDR3, the DNA is TGCACCAGCAGCCAAGATCAGTTGGAGGGAGACCCCTACGAGCAGTACTTC. The chain has TRBV1 and TRBJ2-7; the table names TRBD2, a call not compared with the DNA. TRBV1 is a pseudogene. This CDR3 region has 17 residues.

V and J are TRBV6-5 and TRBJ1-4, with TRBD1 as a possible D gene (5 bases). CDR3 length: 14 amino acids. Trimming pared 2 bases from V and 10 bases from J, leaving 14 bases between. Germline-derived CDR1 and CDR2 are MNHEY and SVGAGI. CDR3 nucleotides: TGTGCCAGCAGTTACCGGGCGGGTGGGGGAAAACTGTTTTTT. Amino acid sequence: CASSYRAGGGKLFF.

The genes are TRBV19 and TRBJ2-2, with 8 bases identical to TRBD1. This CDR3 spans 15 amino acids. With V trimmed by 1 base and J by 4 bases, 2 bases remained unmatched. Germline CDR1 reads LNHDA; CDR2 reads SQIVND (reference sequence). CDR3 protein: CASSIGRGPTGELFF. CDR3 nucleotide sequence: TGTGCCAGTAGTATAGGCAGGGGGCCCACCGGGGAGCTGTTTTTT.

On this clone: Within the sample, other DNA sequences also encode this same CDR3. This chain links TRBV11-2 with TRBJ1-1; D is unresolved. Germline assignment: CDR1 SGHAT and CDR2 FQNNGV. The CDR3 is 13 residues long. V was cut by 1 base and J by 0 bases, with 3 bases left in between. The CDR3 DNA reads TGTGCCAGCAGCTTAGGATTGAACACTGAAGCTTTCTTT. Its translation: CASSLGLNTEAFF.

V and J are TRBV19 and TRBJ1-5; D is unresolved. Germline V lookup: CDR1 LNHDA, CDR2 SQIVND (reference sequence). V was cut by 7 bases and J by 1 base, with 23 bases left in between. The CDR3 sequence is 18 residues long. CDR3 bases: TGTGCCAGTACCAATGAACTCTCGGCCGACTCAAGCAATCAGCCCCAGCATTTT. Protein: CASTNELSADSSNQPQHF.

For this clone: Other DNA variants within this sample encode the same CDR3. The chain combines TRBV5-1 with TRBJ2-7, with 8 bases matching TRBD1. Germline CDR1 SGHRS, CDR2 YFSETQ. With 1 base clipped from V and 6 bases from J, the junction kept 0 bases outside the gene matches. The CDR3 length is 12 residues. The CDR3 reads CASSLTGGEQYF. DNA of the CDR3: TGCGCCAGCAGCTTGACAGGGGGCGAGCAGTACTTC.

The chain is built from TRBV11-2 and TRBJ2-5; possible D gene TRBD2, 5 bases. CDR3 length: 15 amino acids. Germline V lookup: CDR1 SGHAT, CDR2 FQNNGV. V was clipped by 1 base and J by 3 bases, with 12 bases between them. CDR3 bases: TGTGCCAGCAGCTTAGGACTAAGGCAGGAAGAGACCCAGTACTTC. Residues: CASSLGLRQEETQYF.

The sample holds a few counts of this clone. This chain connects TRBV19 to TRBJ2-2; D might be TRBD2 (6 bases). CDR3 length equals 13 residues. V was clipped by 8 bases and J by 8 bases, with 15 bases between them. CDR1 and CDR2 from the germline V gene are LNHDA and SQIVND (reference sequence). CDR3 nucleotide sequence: TGTGCCAGTTCGACTAGTTGGGCTGGGGAGCTGTTTTTT. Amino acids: CASSTSWAGELFF.

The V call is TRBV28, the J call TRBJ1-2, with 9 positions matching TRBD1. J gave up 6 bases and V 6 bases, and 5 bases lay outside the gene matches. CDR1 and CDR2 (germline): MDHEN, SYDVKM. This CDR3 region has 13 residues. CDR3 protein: CASRWTGDHGYTF. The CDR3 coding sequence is TGTGCCAGCAGATGGACAGGGGACCATGGCTACACCTTC.

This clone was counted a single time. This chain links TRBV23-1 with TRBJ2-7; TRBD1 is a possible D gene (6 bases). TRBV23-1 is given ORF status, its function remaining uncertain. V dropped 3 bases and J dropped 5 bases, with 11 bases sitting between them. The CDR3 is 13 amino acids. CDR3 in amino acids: CASSQTTGNEQYF. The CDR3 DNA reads TGCGCCAGCAGTCAGACCACAGGGAACGAGCAGTACTTC.

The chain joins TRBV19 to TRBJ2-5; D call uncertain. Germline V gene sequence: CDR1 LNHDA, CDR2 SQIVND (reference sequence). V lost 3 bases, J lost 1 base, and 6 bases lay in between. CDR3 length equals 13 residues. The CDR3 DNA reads TGTGCCAGTAGTATGGCCACCCAAGAGACCCAGTACTTC. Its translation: CASSMATQETQYF.

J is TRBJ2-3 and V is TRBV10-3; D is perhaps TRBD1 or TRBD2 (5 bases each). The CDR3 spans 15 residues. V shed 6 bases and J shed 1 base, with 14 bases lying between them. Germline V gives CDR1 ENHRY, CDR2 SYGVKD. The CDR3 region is CAISETGPGTDTQYF. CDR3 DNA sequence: TGTGCCATCAGCGAGACGGGACCTGGCACAGATACGCAGTATTTT.

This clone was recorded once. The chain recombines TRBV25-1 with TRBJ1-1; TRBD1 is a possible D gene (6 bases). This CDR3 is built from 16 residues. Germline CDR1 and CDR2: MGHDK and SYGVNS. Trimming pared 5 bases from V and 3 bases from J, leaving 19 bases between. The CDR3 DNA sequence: TGTGCCAGCAGTCCCCTCCCCGGGGGGCTCCACACTGAAGCTTTCTTT. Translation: CASSPLPGGLHTEAFF.

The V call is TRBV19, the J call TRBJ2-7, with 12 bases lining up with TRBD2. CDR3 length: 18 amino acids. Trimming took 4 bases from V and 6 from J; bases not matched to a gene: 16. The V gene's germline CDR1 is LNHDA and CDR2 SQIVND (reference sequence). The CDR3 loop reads CASSRATGTSGRRGEQYF. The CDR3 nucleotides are TGTGCCAGTAGTAGAGCCACCGGGACTAGCGGGCGGAGAGGCGAGCAGTACTTC. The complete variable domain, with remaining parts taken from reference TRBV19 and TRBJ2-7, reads DGGITQSPKYLFRKEGQNVTLSCEQNLNHDAMYWYRQDPGQGLRLIYYSQIVNDFQKGDIAEGYSVSREKKESFPLTVTSAQKNPTAFYLCASSRATGTSGRRGEQYFGPGTRLTVT.

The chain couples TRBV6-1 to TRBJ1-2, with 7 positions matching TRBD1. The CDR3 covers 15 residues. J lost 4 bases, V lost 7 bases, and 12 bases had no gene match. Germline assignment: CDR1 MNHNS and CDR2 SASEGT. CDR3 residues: CASTVGATGAYGYTF. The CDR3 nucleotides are TGTGCCAGCACGGTTGGGGCCACAGGGGCCTATGGCTACACCTTC.

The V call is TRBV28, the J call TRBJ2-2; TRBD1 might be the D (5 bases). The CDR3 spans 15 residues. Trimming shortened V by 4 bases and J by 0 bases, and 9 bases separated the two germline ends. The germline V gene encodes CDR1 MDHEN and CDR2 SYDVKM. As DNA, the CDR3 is TGTGCCAGCAGTTCCGGACACACGAACACCGGGGAGCTGTTTTTT. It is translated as CASSSGHTNTGELFF.

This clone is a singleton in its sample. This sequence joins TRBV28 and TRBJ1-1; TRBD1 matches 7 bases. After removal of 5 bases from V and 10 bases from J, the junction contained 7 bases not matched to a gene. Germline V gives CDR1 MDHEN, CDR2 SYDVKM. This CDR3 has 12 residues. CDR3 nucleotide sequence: TGTGCCAGCAGTCTAGGACAGGTCAGAGCTTTCTTT. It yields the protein CASSLGQVRAFF.

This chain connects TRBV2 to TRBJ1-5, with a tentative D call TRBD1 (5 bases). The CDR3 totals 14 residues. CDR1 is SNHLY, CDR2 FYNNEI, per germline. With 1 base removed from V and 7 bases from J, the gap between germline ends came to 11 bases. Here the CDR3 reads CASSEDGGHQPQHF. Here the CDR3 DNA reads TGTGCCAGCAGTGAAGACGGGGGTCACCAGCCCCAGCATTTT.

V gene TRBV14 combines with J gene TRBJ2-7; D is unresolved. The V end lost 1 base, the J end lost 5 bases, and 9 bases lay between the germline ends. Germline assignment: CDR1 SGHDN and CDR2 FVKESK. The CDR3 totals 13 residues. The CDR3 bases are TGTGCCAGCAGCCAAGCCCACCGAAACGAGCAGTACTTC. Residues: CASSQAHRNEQYF.

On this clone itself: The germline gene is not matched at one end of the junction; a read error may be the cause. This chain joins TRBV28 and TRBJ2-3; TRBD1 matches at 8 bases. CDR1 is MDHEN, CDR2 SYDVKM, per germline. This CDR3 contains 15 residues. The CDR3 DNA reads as TGTGCCAGCAGTTTCCAGGGGGCGAGCAGAGATACGCAGTATTTT. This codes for CASSFQGASRDTQYF.